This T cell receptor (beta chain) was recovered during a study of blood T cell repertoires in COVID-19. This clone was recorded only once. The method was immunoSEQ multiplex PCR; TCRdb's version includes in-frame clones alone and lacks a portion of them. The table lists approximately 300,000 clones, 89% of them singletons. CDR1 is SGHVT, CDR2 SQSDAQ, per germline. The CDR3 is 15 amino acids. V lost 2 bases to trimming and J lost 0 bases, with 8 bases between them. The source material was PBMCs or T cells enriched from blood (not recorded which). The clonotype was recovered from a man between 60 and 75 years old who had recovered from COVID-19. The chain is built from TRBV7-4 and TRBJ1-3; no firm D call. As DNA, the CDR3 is TGTGCCAGCAGCTTATTAGCCCCCTCTGGAAACACCATATATTTT. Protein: CASSLLAPSGNTIYF.